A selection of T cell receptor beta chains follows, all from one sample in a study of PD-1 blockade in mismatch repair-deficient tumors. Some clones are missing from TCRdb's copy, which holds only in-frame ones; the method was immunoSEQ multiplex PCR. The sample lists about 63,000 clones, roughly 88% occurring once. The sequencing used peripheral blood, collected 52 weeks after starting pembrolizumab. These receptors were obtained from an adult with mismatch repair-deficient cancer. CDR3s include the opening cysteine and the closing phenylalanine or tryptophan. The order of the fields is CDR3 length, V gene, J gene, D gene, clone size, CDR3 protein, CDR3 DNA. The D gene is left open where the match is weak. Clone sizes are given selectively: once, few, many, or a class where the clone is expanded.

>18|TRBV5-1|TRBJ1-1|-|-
CASSLPRTAGRTYGEAFF
TGCGCCAGCAGCCTCCCACGGACAGCCGGGAGGACGTACGGTGAAGCTTTCTTT
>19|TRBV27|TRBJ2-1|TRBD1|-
CASSQTLIRDRGWYNEQFF
TGTGCCAGCAGCCAAACCTTAATCCGGGACAGGGGATGGTACAATGAGCAGTTCTTC
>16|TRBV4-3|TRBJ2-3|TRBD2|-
CASSQELAGRTDTQYF
TGCGCCAGCAGCCAAGAACTAGCGGGGAGGACAGATACGCAGTATTTT
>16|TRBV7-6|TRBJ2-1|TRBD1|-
CASSPRQGASNYEQFF
TGTGCCAGCAGCCCGCGACAGGGGGCCTCAAACTATGAGCAGTTCTTC
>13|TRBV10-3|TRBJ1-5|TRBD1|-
CAISGQGVQPQHF
TGTGCCATCAGTGGCCAGGGGGTTCAGCCCCAGCATTTT
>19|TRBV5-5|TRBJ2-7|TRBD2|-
CASSPGTSGSPGALYEQYF
TGTGCCAGCAGCCCAGGGACTAGCGGGTCCCCGGGGGCTTTATACGAGCAGTACTTC
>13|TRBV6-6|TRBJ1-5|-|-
CASSYGVNQPQHF
TGTGCCAGCAGTTACGGGGTGAATCAGCCCCAGCATTTT
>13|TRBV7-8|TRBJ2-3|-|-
CASSFGQSDTQYF
TGTGCCAGCAGCTTTGGGCAGTCAGATACGCAGTATTTT
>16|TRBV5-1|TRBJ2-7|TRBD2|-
CASSLGTSGLKAEQYF
TGCGCCAGCAGCCTCGGGACTAGCGGATTGAAGGCCGAGCAGTACTTC
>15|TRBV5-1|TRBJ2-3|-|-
CASSLDRRRTDTQYF
TGCGCCAGCAGCTTGGACAGGCGCCGCACAGATACGCAGTATTTT
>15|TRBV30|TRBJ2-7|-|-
CAWSVSVGVSYEQYF
TGTGCCTGGAGTGTCTCGGTAGGGGTCTCCTACGAGCAGTACTTC
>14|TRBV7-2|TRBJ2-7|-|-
CASSLDGRVHEQYF
TGTGCCAGCAGCTTAGATGGCAGGGTACACGAGCAGTACTTC
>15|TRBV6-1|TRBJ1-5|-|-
CASSEGPYSNQPQHF
TGTGCCAGCAGTGAAGGCCCTTATAGCAATCAGCCCCAGCATTTT
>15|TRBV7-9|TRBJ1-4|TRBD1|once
CASSLVGTASEKLFF
TGTGCCAGCAGCTTGGTTGGGACAGCGAGTGAAAAACTGTTTTTT
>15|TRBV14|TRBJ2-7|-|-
CASSQKGFFSYEQYF
TGTGCCAGCAGCCAGAAAGGCTTTTTTAGCTACGAGCAGTACTTC
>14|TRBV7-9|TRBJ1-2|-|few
CASSLVQVPGGYTF
TGTGCCAGCAGCTTAGTCCAGGTACCTGGGGGCTACACCTTC
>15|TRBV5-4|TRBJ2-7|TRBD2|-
CASSQTSGPTYEQYF
TGTGCCAGCAGCCAGACTAGCGGGCCCACCTACGAGCAGTACTTC
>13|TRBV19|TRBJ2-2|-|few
CASSFQSSGELFF
TGTGCCAGTAGTTTTCAGTCATCCGGGGAGCTGTTTTTT
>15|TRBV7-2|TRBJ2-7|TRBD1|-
CASSTYRGDSYEQYF
TGTGCCAGCAGCACATACAGGGGAGACTCCTACGAGCAGTACTTC
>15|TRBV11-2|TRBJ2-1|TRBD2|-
CASSLSGSGYNEQFF
TGTGCCAGCAGCTTAAGCGGGAGTGGGTACAATGAGCAGTTCTTC
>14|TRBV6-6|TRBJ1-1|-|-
CASFSRDRQSEAFF
TGTGCCAGCTTCTCGAGGGACCGCCAATCTGAAGCTTTCTTT